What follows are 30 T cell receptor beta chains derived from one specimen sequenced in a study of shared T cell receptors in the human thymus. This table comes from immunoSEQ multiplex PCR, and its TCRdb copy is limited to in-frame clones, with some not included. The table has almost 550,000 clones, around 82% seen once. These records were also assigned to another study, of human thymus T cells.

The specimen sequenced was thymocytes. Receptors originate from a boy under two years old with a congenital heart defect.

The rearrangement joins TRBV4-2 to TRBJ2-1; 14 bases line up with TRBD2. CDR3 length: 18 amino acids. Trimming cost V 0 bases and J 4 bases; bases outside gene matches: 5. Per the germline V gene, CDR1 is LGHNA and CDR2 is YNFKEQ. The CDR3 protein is CASSQDMGLAGEYNEQFF. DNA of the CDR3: TGTGCCAGCAGCCAAGATATGGGACTAGCGGGGGAGTACAATGAGCAGTTCTTC.

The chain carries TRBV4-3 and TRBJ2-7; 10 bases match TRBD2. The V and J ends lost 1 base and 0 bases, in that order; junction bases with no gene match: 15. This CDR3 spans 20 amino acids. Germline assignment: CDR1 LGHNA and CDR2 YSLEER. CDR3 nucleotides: TGCGCCAGCAGCCAAGCCCCTAGCGGGAGCGGTGTCCCGGGCTCCTACGAGCAGTACTTC. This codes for CASSQAPSGSGVPGSYEQYF.

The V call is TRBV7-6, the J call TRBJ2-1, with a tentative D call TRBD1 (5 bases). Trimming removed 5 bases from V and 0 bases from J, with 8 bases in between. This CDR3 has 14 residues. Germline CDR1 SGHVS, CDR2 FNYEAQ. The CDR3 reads CASSPRVSYNEQFF. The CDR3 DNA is TGTGCCAGCAGCCCCAGGGTCTCCTACAATGAGCAGTTCTTC.

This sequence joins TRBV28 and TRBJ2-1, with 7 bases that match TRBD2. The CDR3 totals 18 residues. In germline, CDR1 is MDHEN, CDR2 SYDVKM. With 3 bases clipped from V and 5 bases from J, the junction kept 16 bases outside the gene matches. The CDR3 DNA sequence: TGTGCCAGCAGTTTGGCGACTAGCATCCAGCCCCCCCACAATGAGCAGTTCTTC. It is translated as CASSLATSIQPPHNEQFF.

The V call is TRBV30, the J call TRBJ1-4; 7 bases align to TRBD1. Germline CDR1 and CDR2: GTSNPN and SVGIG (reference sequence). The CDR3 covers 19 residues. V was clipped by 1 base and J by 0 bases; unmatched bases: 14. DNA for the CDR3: TGTGCCTGGAGTGCATTCCCCGGACAGGACTTTGCAACTAATGAAAAACTGTTTTTT. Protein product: CAWSAFPGQDFATNEKLFF.

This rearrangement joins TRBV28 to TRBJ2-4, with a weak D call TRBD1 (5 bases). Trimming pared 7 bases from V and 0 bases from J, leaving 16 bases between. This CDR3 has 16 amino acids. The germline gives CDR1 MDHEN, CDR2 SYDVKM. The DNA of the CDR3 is TGTGCCAGCACCTTTACCCGACAGTTAGCCAAAAACATTCAGTACTTC. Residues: CASTFTRQLAKNIQYF.

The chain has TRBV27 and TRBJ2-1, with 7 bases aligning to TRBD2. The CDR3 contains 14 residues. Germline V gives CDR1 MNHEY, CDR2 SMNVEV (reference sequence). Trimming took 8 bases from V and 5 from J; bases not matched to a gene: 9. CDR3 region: CASLGGPLHNEQFF. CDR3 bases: TGTGCCAGCCTGGGAGGGCCGCTCCACAATGAGCAGTTCTTC.

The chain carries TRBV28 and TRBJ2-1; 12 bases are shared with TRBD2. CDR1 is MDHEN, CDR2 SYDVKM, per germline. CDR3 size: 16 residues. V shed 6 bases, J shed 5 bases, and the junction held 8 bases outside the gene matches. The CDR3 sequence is CASSLPRLAGDNEQFF. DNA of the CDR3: TGTGCCAGCAGCCTACCCCGACTAGCGGGGGACAATGAGCAGTTCTTC.

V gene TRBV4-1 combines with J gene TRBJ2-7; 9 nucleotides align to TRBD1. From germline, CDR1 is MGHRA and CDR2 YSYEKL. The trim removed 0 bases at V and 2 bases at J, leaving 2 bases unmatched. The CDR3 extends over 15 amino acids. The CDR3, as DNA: TGCGCCAGCAGCCAAGATACAGGGGGCCCCTACGAGCAGTACTTC. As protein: CASSQDTGGPYEQYF.

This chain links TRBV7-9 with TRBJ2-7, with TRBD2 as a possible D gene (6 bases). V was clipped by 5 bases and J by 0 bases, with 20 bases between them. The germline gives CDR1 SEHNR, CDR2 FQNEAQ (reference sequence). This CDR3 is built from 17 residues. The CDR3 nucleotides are TGTGCCAGCAGCCCTCGAAGTTCCGGGACTTTCTCCTACGAGCAGTACTTC. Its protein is CASSPRSSGTFSYEQYF.

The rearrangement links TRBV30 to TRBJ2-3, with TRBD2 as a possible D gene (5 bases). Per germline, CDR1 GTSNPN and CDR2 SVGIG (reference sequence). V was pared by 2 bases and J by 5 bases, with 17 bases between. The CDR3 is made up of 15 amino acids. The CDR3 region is CAWSRRRLHGDTQYF. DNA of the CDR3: TGTGCCTGGAGTAGGAGGAGGTTACACGGAGATACGCAGTATTTT. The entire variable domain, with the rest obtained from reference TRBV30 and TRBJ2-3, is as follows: SQTIHQWPATLVQPVGSPLSLECTVEGTSNPNLYWYRQAAGRGLQLLFYSVGIGQISSEVPQNLSASRPQDRQFILSSKKLLLSDSGFYLCAWSRRRLHGDTQYFGPGTRLTVL.

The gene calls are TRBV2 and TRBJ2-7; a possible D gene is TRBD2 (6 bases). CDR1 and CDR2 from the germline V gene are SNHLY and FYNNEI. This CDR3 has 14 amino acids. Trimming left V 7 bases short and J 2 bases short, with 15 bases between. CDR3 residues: CASTPRPGAYEQYF. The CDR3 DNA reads TGTGCCAGCACGCCTCGTCCGGGAGCCTACGAGCAGTACTTC.

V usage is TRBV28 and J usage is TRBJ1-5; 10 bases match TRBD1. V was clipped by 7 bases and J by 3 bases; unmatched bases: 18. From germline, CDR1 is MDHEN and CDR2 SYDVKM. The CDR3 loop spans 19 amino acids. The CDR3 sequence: CASTLTGTGEKQDNQPQHF. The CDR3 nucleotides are TGTGCCAGCACCCTAACCGGGACAGGGGAAAAGCAAGACAATCAGCCCCAGCATTTT.

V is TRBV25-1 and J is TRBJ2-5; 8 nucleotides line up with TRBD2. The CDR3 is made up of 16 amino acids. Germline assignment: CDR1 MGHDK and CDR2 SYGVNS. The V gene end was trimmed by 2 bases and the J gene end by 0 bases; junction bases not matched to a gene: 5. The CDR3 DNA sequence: TGTGCCAGCAGTGAAATGGCGGGAGGATACCAAGAGACCCAGTACTTC. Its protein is CASSEMAGGYQETQYF.

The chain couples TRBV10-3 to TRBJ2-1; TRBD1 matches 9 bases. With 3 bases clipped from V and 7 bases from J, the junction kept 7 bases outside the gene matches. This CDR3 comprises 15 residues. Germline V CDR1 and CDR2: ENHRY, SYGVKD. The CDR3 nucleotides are TGTGCCATCAGTGATGCCCGACAGGGGGGGAATGAGCAGTTCTTC. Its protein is CAISDARQGGNEQFF.

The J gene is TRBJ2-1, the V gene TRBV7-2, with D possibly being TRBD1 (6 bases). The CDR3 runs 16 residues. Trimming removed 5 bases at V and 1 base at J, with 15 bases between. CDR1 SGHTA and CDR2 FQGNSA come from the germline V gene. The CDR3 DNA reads TGTGCCAGCAGCGGGCGACAGGTGGTGTCCTACAATGAGCAGTTCTTC. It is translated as CASSGRQVVSYNEQFF.

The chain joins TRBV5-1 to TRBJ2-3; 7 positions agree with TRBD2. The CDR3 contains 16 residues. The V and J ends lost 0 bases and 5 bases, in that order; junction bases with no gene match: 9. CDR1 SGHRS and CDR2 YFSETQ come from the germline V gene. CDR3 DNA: TGCGCCAGCAGCTTGGGTTTGGGGGGGAATGAAGATACGCAGTATTTT. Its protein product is CASSLGLGGNEDTQYF.

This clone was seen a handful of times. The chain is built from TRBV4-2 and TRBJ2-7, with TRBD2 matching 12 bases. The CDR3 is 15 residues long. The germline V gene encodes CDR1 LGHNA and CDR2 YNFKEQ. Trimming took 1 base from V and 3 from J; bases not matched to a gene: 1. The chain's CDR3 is CASSQGTSGIYEQYF. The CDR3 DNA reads TGTGCCAGCAGCCAAGGGACTAGCGGGATCTACGAGCAGTACTTC.

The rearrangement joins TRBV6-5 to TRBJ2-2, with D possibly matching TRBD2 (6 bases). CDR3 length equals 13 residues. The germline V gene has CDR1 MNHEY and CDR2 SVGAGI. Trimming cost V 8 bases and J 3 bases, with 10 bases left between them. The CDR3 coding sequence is TGTGCCAGCCGGAGGGCCGACACCGGGGAGCTGTTTTTT. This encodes CASRRADTGELFF.

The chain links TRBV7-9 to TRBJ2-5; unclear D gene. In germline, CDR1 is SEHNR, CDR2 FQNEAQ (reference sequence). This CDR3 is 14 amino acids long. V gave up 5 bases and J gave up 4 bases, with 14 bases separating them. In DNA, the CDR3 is TGTGCCAGCAGCGTTCGGATTGGGCGAGAGACCCAGTACTTC. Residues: CASSVRIGRETQYF.

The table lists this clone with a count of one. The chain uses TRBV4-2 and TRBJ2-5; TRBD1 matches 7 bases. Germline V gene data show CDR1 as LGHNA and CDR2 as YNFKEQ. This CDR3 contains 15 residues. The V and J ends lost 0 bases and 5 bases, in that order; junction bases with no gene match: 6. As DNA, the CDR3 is TGTGCCAGCAGCCAAGATACAGGGGCACGGGAGACCCAGTACTTC. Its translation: CASSQDTGARETQYF.

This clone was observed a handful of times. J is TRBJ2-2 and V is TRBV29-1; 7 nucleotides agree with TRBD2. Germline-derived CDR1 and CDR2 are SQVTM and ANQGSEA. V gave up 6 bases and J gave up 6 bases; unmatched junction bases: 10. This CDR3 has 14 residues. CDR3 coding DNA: TGCAGCGTAGATGCGGGCCGGGGGGCCGGGGAGCTGTTTTTT. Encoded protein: CSVDAGRGAGELFF.

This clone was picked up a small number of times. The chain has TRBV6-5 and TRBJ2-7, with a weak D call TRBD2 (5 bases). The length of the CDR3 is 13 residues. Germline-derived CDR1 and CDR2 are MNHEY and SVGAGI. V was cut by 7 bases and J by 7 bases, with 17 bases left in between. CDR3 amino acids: CASTYPYTGEQYF. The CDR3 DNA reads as TGTGCCAGCACCTACCCCTATACGGGAGAGCAGTACTTC.

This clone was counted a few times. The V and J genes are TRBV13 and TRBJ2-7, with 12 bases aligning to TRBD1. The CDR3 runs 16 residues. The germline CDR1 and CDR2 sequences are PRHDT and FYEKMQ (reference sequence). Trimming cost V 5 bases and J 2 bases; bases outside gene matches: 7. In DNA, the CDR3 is TGTGCCAGCAGCCCAACCGGGACAGGGGGCCCCTACGAGCAGTACTTC. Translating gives CASSPTGTGGPYEQYF. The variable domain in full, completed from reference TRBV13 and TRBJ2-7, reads AAGVIQSPRHLIKEKRETATLKCYPIPRHDTVYWYQQGPGQDPQFLISFYEKMQSDKGSIPDRFSAQQFSDYHSELNMSSLELGDSALYFCASSPTGTGGPYEQYFGPGTRLTVT.

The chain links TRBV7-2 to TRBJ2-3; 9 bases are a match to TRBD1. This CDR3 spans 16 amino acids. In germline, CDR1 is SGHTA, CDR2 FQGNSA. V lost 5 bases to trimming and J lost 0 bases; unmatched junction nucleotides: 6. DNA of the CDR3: TGTGCCAGCAGCCCGGGGACAGGGCGCAGCACAGATACGCAGTATTTT. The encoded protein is CASSPGTGRSTDTQYF.

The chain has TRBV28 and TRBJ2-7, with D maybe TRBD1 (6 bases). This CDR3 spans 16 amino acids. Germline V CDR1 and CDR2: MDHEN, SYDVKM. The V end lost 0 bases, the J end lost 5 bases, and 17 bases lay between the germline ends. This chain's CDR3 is CASSLCPRSQGHEQYF. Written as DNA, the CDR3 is TGTGCCAGCAGTTTATGCCCGCGTTCCCAGGGGCACGAGCAGTACTTC.

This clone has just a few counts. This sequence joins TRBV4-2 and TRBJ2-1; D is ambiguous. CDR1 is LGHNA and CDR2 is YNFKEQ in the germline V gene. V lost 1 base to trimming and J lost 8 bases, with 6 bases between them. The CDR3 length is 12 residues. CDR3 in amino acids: CASSQAFDEQFF. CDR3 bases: TGTGCCAGCAGCCAAGCCTTCGATGAGCAGTTCTTC.

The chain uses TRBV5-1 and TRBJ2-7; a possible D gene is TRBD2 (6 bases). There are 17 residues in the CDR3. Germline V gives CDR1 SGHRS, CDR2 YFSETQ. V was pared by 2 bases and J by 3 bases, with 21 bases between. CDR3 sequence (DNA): TGCGCCAGCAGCTTAGGTAGCGGCACTACTAAAAACTACGAGCAGTACTTC. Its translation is CASSLGSGTTKNYEQYF.

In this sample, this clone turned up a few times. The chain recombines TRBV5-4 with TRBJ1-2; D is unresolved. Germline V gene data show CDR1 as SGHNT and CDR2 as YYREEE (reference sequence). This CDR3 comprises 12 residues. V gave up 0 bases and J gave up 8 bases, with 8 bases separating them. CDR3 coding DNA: TGTGCCAGCAGCTTGGCCGAGGAGGGCTACACCTTC. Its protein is CASSLAEEGYTF.

The CDR3 here is CASSQEEGAPANYGYTF. In DNA form, the CDR3 reads TGTGCCAGCAGCCAAGAGGAGGGGGCCCCTGCTAACTATGGCTACACCTTC. This chain links TRBV4-2 with TRBJ1-2, with 7 bases fitting TRBD1. The length of the CDR3 is 17 residues. The germline gives CDR1 LGHNA, CDR2 YNFKEQ. Losses at the gene ends were 0 bases for V and 0 bases for J; bases not matched to a gene: 7.